Each of the 11 T cell receptor beta chains below was sequenced from the same sample in a study of monozygotic twins with cystic fibrosis. Repertoires were generated with immunoSEQ multiplex PCR, while TCRdb's copy carries only in-frame clones and drops some. Among some 35,000 clones listed, approximately 72% were seen once. The sample taken for sequencing was blood. Receptors originate from a girl aged 10-17 years with cystic fibrosis.

The chain links TRBV2 to TRBJ2-3; the D gene could be TRBD1 or TRBD2 (6 bases each). The CDR3 is 15 amino acids. Trimming shortened V by 10 bases and J by 5 bases, and 22 bases separated the two germline ends. Per germline, CDR1 SNHLY and CDR2 FYNNEI. CDR3 DNA: TGTGCCACCGCAGGGGCTAGCGATGAGGGAGATACGCAGTATTTT. It translates to CATAGASDEGDTQYF.

The chain uses TRBV18 and TRBJ1-4; unclear D gene. In germline, CDR1 is KGHSH, CDR2 LQKENI. This CDR3 contains 14 residues. V was trimmed by 6 bases and J by 5 bases, leaving 13 bases between them. The CDR3: CASSEGLINEKLFF. DNA for the CDR3: TGTGCCAGCTCCGAAGGACTGATAAATGAAAAACTGTTTTTT.

The chain is built from TRBV27 and TRBJ2-5; 10 bases are a match to TRBD1. This CDR3 is 15 amino acids long. Germline V CDR1 and CDR2: MNHEY, SMNVEV (reference sequence). With 2 bases clipped from V and 4 bases from J, the junction kept 4 bases outside the gene matches. DNA for the CDR3: TGTGCCAGCAGTTTAGGGACAGGGGTACCAGAGACCCAGTACTTC. Protein: CASSLGTGVPETQYF.

The V gene is TRBV9, the J gene TRBJ1-1, with D unresolved. The germline V gene has CDR1 SGDLS and CDR2 YYNGEE. Deletions cut 4 bases from V and 4 bases from J, with 11 bases between. This CDR3 contains 13 residues. The CDR3 DNA reads as TGTGCCAGCAGCTCGGGCGGGAGCACTGAAGCTTTCTTT. Encoded protein: CASSSGGSTEAFF.

This clone was found a few times. The chain has TRBV10-2 and TRBJ1-1; perhaps TRBD1 as D (5 bases). There are 12 residues in the CDR3. The V end lost 6 bases, the J end lost 4 bases, and 9 bases lay between the germline ends. Per the germline V gene, CDR1 is WSHSY and CDR2 is SAAADI. The CDR3 is CASRTQGTEAFF. CDR3 DNA sequence: TGCGCCAGCAGGACCCAGGGCACTGAAGCTTTCTTT.

This clone was detected only a few times. The chain has TRBV19 and TRBJ1-5; 10 nucleotides line up with TRBD1. CDR1 and CDR2 (germline): LNHDA, SQIVND (reference sequence). The length of the CDR3 is 15 residues. V trimming: 6 bases; J trimming: 0 bases; junction bases outside the gene matches: 2. The CDR3 loop reads CASRGTGDSNQPQHF. For the CDR3, the DNA is TGTGCCAGTAGGGGGACAGGGGATAGCAATCAGCCCCAGCATTTT.

V is TRBV27 and J is TRBJ2-1; 8 positions match TRBD1. CDR3 length equals 17 residues. CDR1 and CDR2 (germline): MNHEY, SMNVEV (reference sequence). With 4 bases clipped from V and 6 bases from J, the junction kept 14 bases outside the gene matches. Written as DNA, the CDR3 is TGTGCCAGCAGTTCGCAATATCCGGGACAGGCCTCCAATGAGCAGTTCTTC. Amino acid sequence: CASSSQYPGQASNEQFF.

The gene calls are TRBV5-4 and TRBJ2-7; TRBD2 agrees at 13 bases. The CDR3 is made up of 16 amino acids. Looked up from germline, CDR1 is SGHNT and CDR2 is YYREEE (reference sequence). V dropped 3 bases and J dropped 4; count of bases not matched to a gene: 7. CDR3 region: CASSSSTSGRQYEQYF. The CDR3 bases are TGTGCCAGCAGCTCCTCGACTAGCGGGAGGCAGTACGAGCAGTACTTC.

The chain carries TRBV19 and TRBJ1-1; 8 nucleotides match TRBD1. Unmatched junction bases numbered 14, after V lost 6 bases and J lost 11 bases. The germline gives CDR1 LNHDA, CDR2 SQIVND (reference sequence). There are 14 residues in the CDR3. The CDR3 sequence: CASRHLDREGEAFF. The CDR3 DNA reads TGTGCCAGTAGGCACCTGGACAGGGAAGGAGAGGCTTTCTTT.

This clone was observed a handful of times. The CDR3: CASSATGDEQFF. CDR3 in DNA: TGTGCCAGCAGCGCTACAGGGGACGAGCAGTTCTTC. This rearrangement joins TRBV9 to TRBJ2-1, with 7 bases matching TRBD1. The CDR3 totals 12 residues. Germline CDR1 SGDLS, CDR2 YYNGEE. V was pared by 3 bases and J by 10 bases, with 4 bases of the junction left unmatched.

There are a few counts of this clone. CDR3 sequence reads: CASSPRGSGSGEQYV. Here the CDR3 DNA reads TGTGCCAGCAGTCCAAGGGGGTCAGGTTCGGGCGAGCAGTACGTC. The J gene is TRBJ2-7, the V gene TRBV6-1, with a possible D match to TRBD1 (6 bases). CDR3 size: 15 residues. The germline V gene encodes CDR1 MNHNS and CDR2 SASEGT. V lost 5 bases to trimming and J lost 6 bases, with 20 bases between them.